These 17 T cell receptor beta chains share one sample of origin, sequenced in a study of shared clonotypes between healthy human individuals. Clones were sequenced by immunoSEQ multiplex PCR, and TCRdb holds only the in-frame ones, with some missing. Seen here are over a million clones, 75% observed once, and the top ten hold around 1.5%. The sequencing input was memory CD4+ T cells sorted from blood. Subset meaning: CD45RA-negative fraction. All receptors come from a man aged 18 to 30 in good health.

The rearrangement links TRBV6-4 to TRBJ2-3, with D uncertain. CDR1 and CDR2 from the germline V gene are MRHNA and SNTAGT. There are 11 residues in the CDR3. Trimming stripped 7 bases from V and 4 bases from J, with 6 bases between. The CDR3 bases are TGTGCCAGCACGTACGCAGATACGCAGTATTTT. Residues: CASTYADTQYF.

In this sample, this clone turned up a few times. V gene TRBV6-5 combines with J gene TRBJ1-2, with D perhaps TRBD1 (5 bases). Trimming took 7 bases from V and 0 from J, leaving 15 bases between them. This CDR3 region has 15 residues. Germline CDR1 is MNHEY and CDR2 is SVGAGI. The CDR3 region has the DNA TGTGCCAGCACCCTAACGGGGCAGACTAACTATGGCTACACCTTC. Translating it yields CASTLTGQTNYGYTF.

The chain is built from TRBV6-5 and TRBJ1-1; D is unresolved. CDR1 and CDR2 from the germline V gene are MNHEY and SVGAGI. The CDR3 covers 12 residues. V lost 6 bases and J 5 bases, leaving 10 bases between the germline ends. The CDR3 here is CASRNSITEAFF. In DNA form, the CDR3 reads TGTGCCAGCAGAAACAGTATTACTGAAGCTTTCTTT.

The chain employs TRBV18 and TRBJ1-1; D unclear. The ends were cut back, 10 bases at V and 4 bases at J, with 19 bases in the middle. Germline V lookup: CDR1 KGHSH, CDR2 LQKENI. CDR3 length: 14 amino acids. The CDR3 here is CATISRSEATEAFF. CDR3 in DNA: TGTGCCACTATTTCTAGGTCGGAGGCCACTGAAGCTTTCTTT.

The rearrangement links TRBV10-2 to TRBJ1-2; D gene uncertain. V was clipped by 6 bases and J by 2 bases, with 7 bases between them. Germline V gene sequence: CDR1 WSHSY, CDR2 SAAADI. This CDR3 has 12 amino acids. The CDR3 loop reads CASSPGNYGYTF. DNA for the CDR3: TGCGCCAGCAGCCCCGGGAACTATGGCTACACCTTC.

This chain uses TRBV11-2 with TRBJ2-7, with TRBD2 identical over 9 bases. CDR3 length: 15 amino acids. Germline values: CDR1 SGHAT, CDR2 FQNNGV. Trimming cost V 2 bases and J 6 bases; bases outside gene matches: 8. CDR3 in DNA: TGTGCCAGCAGCTTACAGCCTAGCGGGGCGGCCGAGCAGTACTTC. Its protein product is CASSLQPSGAAEQYF.

Here the CDR3 DNA reads TGTGCCAGCAGTTTTGGGGACAGACGGCAGCCCCAGCATTTT. It translates to CASSFGDRRQPQHF. V gene TRBV28 combines with J gene TRBJ1-5; the match to TRBD1 covers 7 bases. This CDR3 region has 14 residues. V trimming: 3 bases; J trimming: 7 bases; junction bases outside the gene matches: 6. The germline gives CDR1 MDHEN, CDR2 SYDVKM.

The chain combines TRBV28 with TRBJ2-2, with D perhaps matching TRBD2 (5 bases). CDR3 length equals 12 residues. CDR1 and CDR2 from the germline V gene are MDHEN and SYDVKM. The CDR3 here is CVTQRETGELFF. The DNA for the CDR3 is TGTGTCACACAGAGGGAGACCGGGGAGCTGTTTTTT.

CDR3 DNA sequence: TGTGCCAGCATGAACTACGAGCAGTACTTC. Amino acids: CASMNYEQYF. V usage is TRBV6-1 and J usage is TRBJ2-7; no clear D. The V gene's germline CDR1 is MNHNS and CDR2 SASEGT. The CDR3 extends over 10 amino acids. The ends were cut back, 7 bases at V and 3 bases at J, with 4 bases in the middle.

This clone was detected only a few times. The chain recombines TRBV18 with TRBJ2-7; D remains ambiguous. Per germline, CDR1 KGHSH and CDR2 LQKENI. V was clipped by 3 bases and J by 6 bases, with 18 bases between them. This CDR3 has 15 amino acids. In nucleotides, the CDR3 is TGTGCCAGCTCACCTGGCCTAACCGAAGCCCTCGAGCAGTACTTC. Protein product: CASSPGLTEALEQYF.

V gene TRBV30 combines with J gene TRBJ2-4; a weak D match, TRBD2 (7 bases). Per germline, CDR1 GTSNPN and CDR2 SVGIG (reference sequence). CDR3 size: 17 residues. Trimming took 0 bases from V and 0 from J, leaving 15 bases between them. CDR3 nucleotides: TGTGCCTGGAGTGTACGGGGGGCGGGCGTAGCCAAAAACATTCAGTACTTC. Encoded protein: CAWSVRGAGVAKNIQYF.

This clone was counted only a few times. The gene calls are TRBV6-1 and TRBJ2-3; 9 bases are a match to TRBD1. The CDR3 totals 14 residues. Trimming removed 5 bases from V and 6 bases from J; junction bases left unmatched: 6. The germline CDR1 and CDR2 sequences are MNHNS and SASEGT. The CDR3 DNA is TGTGCCAGCAGTCGGGACAGGGTGAAGGATACGCAGTATTTT. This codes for CASSRDRVKDTQYF.

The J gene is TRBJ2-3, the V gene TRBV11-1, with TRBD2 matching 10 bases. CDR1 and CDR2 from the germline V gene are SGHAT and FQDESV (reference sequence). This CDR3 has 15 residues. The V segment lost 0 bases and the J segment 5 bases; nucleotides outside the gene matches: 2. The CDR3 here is CASSLAPSGGDTQYF. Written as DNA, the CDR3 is TGTGCCAGCAGCTTAGCCCCTAGCGGGGGAGATACGCAGTATTTT.

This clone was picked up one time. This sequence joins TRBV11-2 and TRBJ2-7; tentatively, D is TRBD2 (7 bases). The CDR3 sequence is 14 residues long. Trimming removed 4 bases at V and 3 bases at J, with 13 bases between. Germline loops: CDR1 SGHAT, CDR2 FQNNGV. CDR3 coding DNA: TGTGCCAGCAGCTCCCCGGGGGGCCTCTACGAGCAGTACTTC. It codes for CASSSPGGLYEQYF.

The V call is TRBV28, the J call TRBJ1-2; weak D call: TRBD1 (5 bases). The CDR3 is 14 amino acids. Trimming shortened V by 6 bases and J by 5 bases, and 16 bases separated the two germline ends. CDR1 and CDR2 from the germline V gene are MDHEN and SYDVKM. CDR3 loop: CASSFPGDPYGYTF. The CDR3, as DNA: TGTGCCAGCAGCTTTCCGGGGGACCCTTATGGCTACACCTTC.

DNA for the CDR3: TGTGCCAGCAGCTCACAGGGGGCGCGAAACACCATATATTTT. It specifies CASSSQGARNTIYF. The chain carries TRBV7-9 and TRBJ1-3, with 9 bases aligning to TRBD1. The CDR3 sequence is 14 residues long. Germline assignment: CDR1 SEHNR and CDR2 FQNEAQ (reference sequence). V was clipped by 4 bases and J by 5 bases; unmatched bases: 3.

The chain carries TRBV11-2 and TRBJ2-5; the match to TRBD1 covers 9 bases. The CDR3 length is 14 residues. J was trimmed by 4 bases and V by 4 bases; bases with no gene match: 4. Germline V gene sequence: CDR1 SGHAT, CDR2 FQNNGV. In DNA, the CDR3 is TGTGCCAGCAGCTCGAACAGGGGGCCAGAGACCCAGTACTTC. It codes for CASSSNRGPETQYF.